This entry concerns a single T cell receptor beta chain. The antigen remains unidentified. Molecular barcoding with unique molecular identifiers was used for the TCRbeta library. TCRdb analysed the PCR reads with MiXCR anew, one entry per CDR3 protein. The repertoire consists of fewer than 750,000 distinct CDR3 sequences, with 20% to 30% occurring once and the leading ten covering 30% to 40%. This sample stems from a study of T-cell reconstitution after alpha-beta-depleted transplantation in children. Study conclusions and caveats: Where alpha-beta T cells came from about two months after transplant was reportedly several hundred expanded graft clones. T-cell counts and diversity at one year post-transplant came mainly from newly produced T cells. Surviving thymic progenitors and recipient T cells were the source of high TCRbeta diversity at day 60 in some patients.

This receptor was taken from a boy younger than two with Wiskott-Aldrich syndrome, due to receive a stem cell transplant. This specimen was PBMCs, taken before TCRalphabeta/CD19-depleted stem cell transplant.

The CDR3 region is CASSYSSLYGYTF. The CDR3, as DNA: TGTGCCAGCAGTTACTCGAGCCTCTATGGCTACACCTTC. The rearrangement uses TRBV6-2 or TRBV6-3 and TRBJ1-2; no clear D. Germline V gene lookup returns CDR1 MNHEY and CDR2 SVGEGT. This CDR3 is built from 13 residues. Trimming stripped 0 bases from V and 4 bases from J, with 6 bases between.